This T cell receptor (beta chain) was observed in a study of control samples from healthy donors and cancer patients. In its sample, this clone was seen once. Only in-frame clones appear in the TCRdb table, and some are missing; sequencing was by immunoSEQ multiplex PCR. In the table there are about 80,000 clones, roughly nine tenths of which are singletons. This CDR3 comprises 13 residues. The germline V gene has CDR1 MNHEY and CDR2 SMNVEV (reference sequence). Trimming pared 1 base from V and 3 bases from J, leaving 7 bases between. Sequencing input: blood. The TCR originated in a man between 45 and 60 years old in good health. The chain employs TRBV27 and TRBJ2-7, with D possibly matching TRBD2 (5 bases). The CDR3 is CASSLLEGYEQYF. CDR3 nucleotide sequence: TGTGCCAGCAGTTTATTAGAGGGCTACGAGCAGTACTTC.